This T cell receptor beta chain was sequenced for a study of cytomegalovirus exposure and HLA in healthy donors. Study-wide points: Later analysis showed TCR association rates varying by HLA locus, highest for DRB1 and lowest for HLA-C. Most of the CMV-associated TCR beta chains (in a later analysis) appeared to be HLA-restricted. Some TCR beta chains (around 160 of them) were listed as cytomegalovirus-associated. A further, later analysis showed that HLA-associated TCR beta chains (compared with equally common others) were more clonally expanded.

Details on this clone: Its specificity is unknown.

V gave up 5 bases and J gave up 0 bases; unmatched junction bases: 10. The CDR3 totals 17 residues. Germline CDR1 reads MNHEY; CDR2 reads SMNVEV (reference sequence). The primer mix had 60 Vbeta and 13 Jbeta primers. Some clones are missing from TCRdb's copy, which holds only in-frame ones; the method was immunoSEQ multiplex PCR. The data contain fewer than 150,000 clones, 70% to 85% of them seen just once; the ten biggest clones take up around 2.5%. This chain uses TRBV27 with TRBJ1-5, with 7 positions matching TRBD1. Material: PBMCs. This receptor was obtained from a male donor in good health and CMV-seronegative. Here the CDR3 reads CASSPEGQAFSNQPQHF. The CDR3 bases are TGTGCCAGCAGTCCCGAAGGACAGGCGTTTAGCAATCAGCCCCAGCATTTT.